Sequencing of this TCR beta chain was carried out in a study of blood T cell repertoires in COVID-19. The overall study: Samples of COVID-19 (acute and convalescent) were obtained from the United States, Italy and Spain. T cells, B-cell-depleted T cells, or PBMCs provided the cDNA or gDNA that served as material.

Germline CDR1 MRHNA, CDR2 SNTAGT. The CDR3 length is 16 residues. V shed 6 bases and J shed 4 bases, with 19 bases lying between them. In the original workflow: Quantification of nucleated cells was approximated via reference gene primer amplification. TCRdb's copy holds only in-frame clones and misses some; the assay was immunoSEQ multiplex PCR. For V, J and clone size, that table is used; D and trimming come from the DNA. The table has over 60,000 clones, approximately 86% seen once. Source material: peripheral blood. This receptor was obtained from a middle-aged man with acute or convalescent COVID-19. The chain has TRBV6-4 and TRBJ1-3; D possibly corresponds to TRBD1 (6 bases). CDR3 sequence reads: CASSQRGGLGGNTIYF. DNA of the CDR3: TGTGCCAGCAGCCAACGGGGGGGGCTGGGCGGAAACACCATATATTTT.